The 20 T cell receptor beta chains given below trace back to one sample, sequenced in a study of cytomegalovirus exposure and HLA in healthy donors. The PCR ran on 60 Vbeta and 13 Jbeta primers. Assay used: immunoSEQ multiplex PCR; TCRdb lists only in-frame clones, some missing. Found here are 150,000 to 200,000 clones, 85% of them singletons; the top ten hold about 2.2%. The sequenced sample was PBMCs. Source of these receptors: a woman in her fifties or sixties in good health and CMV-seronegative.

The rearrangement links TRBV28 to TRBJ1-1; D is perhaps TRBD1 (6 bases). Germline lookup yields CDR1 MDHEN and CDR2 SYDVKM. Deletions cut 6 bases from V and 1 base from J, with 6 bases between. The CDR3 runs 12 residues. The DNA for the CDR3 is TGTGCCAGCAGACAGGGGAACACTGAAGCTTTCTTT. Translation: CASRQGNTEAFF.

In the case of this clone: One junction end does not reproduce the germline sequence, and a read error may be involved. This sample also contains other DNA sequences that code for the same CDR3. The V and J genes are TRBV29-1 and TRBJ2-7, with TRBD1 as a possible D gene (6 bases). CDR1 is SQVTM, CDR2 ANQGSEA, per germline. The CDR3 contains 15 residues. The CDR3 here is CSVVSDRFYSYEQYF. CDR3 DNA sequence: TGCAGCGTTGTCTCCGACAGGTTCTACTCCTACGAGCAGTATTTC.

V is TRBV19 and J is TRBJ1-1; TRBD1 might be the D (6 bases). This CDR3 comprises 17 residues. With 5 bases removed from V and 0 bases from J, the gap between germline ends came to 19 bases. Germline V lookup: CDR1 LNHDA, CDR2 SQIVND (reference sequence). Here the CDR3 reads CASSSPLRQAMNTEAFF. As DNA, the CDR3 is TGTGCCAGTAGTTCTCCGCTCCGACAGGCTATGAACACTGAAGCTTTCTTT.

The rearrangement uses TRBV28 and TRBJ2-4; D possibly corresponds to TRBD1 (6 bases). Germline V gives CDR1 MDHEN, CDR2 SYDVKM. The CDR3 has 16 residues. Trimming stripped 6 bases from V and 0 bases from J, with 15 bases between. As DNA, the CDR3 is TGTGCCAGCAGCACAAGGCAGGGGATAGCCAAAAACATTCAGTACTTC. Protein sequence: CASSTRQGIAKNIQYF.

The chain carries TRBV7-2 and TRBJ2-1, with 14 bases that match TRBD2. CDR3 length: 18 residues. V trimming: 6 bases; J trimming: 3 bases; junction bases outside the gene matches: 10. CDR1 SGHTA and CDR2 FQGNSA come from the germline V gene. The CDR3 reads CASRAGLAGVGGYNEQFF. DNA of the CDR3: TGTGCCAGCAGAGCGGGACTAGCGGGAGTGGGGGGCTACAATGAGCAGTTCTTC.

This clone was seen only a few times. The sample has other DNA sequences that encode this CDR3 too. This chain uses TRBV5-1 with TRBJ2-1; weak D call: TRBD1 (5 bases). The ends were cut back, 0 bases at V and 7 bases at J, with 11 bases in the middle. The germline CDR1 and CDR2 sequences are SGHRS and YFSETQ. The CDR3 totals 14 residues. In DNA form, the CDR3 reads TGCGCCAGCAGCTTGGCCGGCAGGGTAAATGAGCAGTTCTTC. It encodes CASSLAGRVNEQFF.

The rearrangement joins TRBV30 to TRBJ2-1, with 7 bases matching TRBD2. CDR3 length: 12 amino acids. The germline V gene encodes CDR1 GTSNPN and CDR2 SVGIG (reference sequence). J was trimmed by 8 bases and V by 4 bases; bases with no gene match: 5. CDR3 DNA sequence: TGTGCCTGGAAAGGACTAGTACATGAGCAGTTCTTC. Its translation: CAWKGLVHEQFF.

The chain couples TRBV30 to TRBJ2-7; D may be TRBD2 (6 bases). The germline V gene has CDR1 GTSNPN and CDR2 SVGIG (reference sequence). Trimming stripped 5 bases from V and 4 bases from J, with 6 bases between. CDR3 size: 10 residues. The CDR3 DNA sequence: TGTGCCTGGGGGACTTACGAGCAGTACTTC. It specifies CAWGTYEQYF.

The V call is TRBV19, the J call TRBJ2-2, with 8 bases that match TRBD1. The CDR3 loop spans 15 amino acids. V was clipped by 3 bases and J by 4 bases; unmatched bases: 4. CDR1 and CDR2 from the germline V gene are LNHDA and SQIVND (reference sequence). The CDR3 loop is CASSMQGASTGELFF. The CDR3 DNA sequence: TGTGCCAGTAGTATGCAGGGGGCAAGCACCGGGGAGCTGTTTTTT.

This clone has just one count. The chain employs TRBV7-2 and TRBJ1-4, with D maybe TRBD1 (6 bases). The V end was cut by 8 bases, the J end by 3 bases, with 16 bases between. This CDR3 has 15 residues. Germline assignment: CDR1 SGHTA and CDR2 FQGNSA. CDR3 loop: CASGDTGLPNEKLFF. DNA of the CDR3: TGTGCCAGCGGTGATACAGGGCTACCTAATGAAAAACTGTTTTTT.

This clone showed up just a few times. The CDR3 protein is CASSSLAGGPYEQYF. In DNA, the CDR3 is TGCGCCAGCAGCTCACTAGCGGGAGGGCCGTACGAGCAGTACTTC. This chain links TRBV5-1 with TRBJ2-7; 13 nucleotides match TRBD2. The CDR3 runs 15 residues. Germline V gives CDR1 SGHRS, CDR2 YFSETQ. J was trimmed by 4 bases and V by 3 bases; bases with no gene match: 4.

The chain employs TRBV7-8 and TRBJ2-2; TRBD1 agrees at 9 bases. This CDR3 comprises 16 residues. Germline trimming cut 5 bases from V and 0 bases from J; bases unmatched to any gene: 4. CDR1 and CDR2 from the germline V gene are SGHVS and FQNEAQ. The CDR3 loop reads CASSHRQGANTGELFF. For the CDR3, the DNA is TGTGCCAGCAGCCACCGACAGGGGGCGAACACCGGGGAGCTGTTTTTT. Full variable domain (missing parts from reference TRBV7-8 and TRBJ2-2): GAGVSQSPRYKVAKRGQDVALRCDPISGHVSLFWYQQALGQGPEFLTYFQNEAQLDKSGLPSDRFFAERPEGSVSTLKIQRTQQEDSAVYLCASSHRQGANTGELFFGEGSRLTVL.

The chain has TRBV5-4 and TRBJ2-4; D is possibly TRBD1 (6 bases). Between the trimmed V and J ends, which lost 4 bases and 1 base, there was a span of 9 bases. The germline V gene has CDR1 SGHNT and CDR2 YYREEE (reference sequence). The CDR3 sequence is 14 residues long. As DNA, the CDR3 is TGTGCCAGCAGCATGGGGGCCGCCAAAAACATTCAGTACTTC. Amino acid sequence: CASSMGAAKNIQYF.

The chain couples TRBV6-5 to TRBJ2-2, with 12 nucleotides matching TRBD2. CDR3 length: 14 residues. V was clipped by 6 bases and J by 6 bases; unmatched bases: 2. Germline V gives CDR1 MNHEY, CDR2 SVGAGI. In DNA, the CDR3 is TGTGCCAGCAGCCCTAGCGGGAGGGCCGGGGAGCTGTTTTTT. Translating it yields CASSPSGRAGELFF.

The chain combines TRBV9 with TRBJ1-1; a weak D match, TRBD1 (5 bases). Per the germline V gene, CDR1 is SGDLS and CDR2 is YYNGEE. CDR3 length: 12 residues. Trimming took off 4 bases at V and 10 bases at J, with 14 bases between the two ends. As DNA, the CDR3 is TGTGCCAGCAGCCCAATTCTCGGGGGAGCTTTCTTT. It codes for CASSPILGGAFF.

This clone came up once. The genes are TRBV7-8 and TRBJ1-4; D remains ambiguous. The V and J ends lost 0 bases and 5 bases respectively, with 4 bases between them. The CDR3 extends over 13 amino acids. Germline V lookup: CDR1 SGHVS, CDR2 FQNEAQ. CDR3 DNA: TGTGCCAGCAGCTTAGCCCCAAATGAAAAACTGTTTTTT. Translated, it gives CASSLAPNEKLFF. Based on the CDR3 plus reference TRBV7-8 and TRBJ1-4, the full variable domain is GAGVSQSPRYKVAKRGQDVALRCDPISGHVSLFWYQQALGQGPEFLTYFQNEAQLDKSGLPSDRFFAERPEGSVSTLKIQRTQQEDSAVYLCASSLAPNEKLFFGSGTQLSVL.

The genes are TRBV5-1 and TRBJ2-1, with 9 bases identical to TRBD1. V lost 3 bases, J lost 9 bases, and 13 bases stayed unmatched. There are 16 residues in the CDR3. CDR1 is SGHRS and CDR2 is YFSETQ in the germline V gene. CDR3: CASSSSFGTGNGEQFF. DNA for the CDR3: TGCGCCAGCAGCTCGTCATTTGGGACAGGGAATGGTGAGCAGTTCTTC.

This chain links TRBV30 with TRBJ2-7; 7 bases match TRBD2. V lost 5 bases to trimming and J lost 4 bases; unmatched junction nucleotides: 5. Germline CDR1 is GTSNPN and CDR2 is SVGIG (reference sequence). This CDR3 has 12 residues. Here the CDR3 DNA reads TGTGCCTGGGCCCTGGGAGGGTACGAGCAGTACTTC. It yields the protein CAWALGGYEQYF.

The rearrangement joins TRBV6-1 to TRBJ2-3, with 14 bases that match TRBD2. The CDR3 contains 15 residues. Germline values: CDR1 MNHNS, CDR2 SASEGT. J was trimmed by 0 bases and V by 9 bases; bases with no gene match: 2. CDR3: CASRLAGGSTDTQYF. In DNA, the CDR3 is TGTGCCAGTCGACTAGCGGGAGGGAGCACAGATACGCAGTATTTT.

This clone has only one observation. The V call is TRBV11-2, the J call TRBJ2-7; D not resolved. The germline V gene has CDR1 SGHAT and CDR2 FQNNGV. V lost 0 bases to trimming and J lost 10 bases, with 10 bases between them. There are 12 residues in the CDR3. The CDR3 spells CASSLDEIPQYF. CDR3 bases: TGTGCCAGCAGCTTAGATGAGATTCCTCAGTACTTC.